Listed here are 25 T cell receptor beta chains from one sample, sequenced in a study of beta chain features in type 1 diabetes. The authors reverse transcribed all of the isolated RNA, so sequencing captured expressed TCRB transcripts. This table comes from immunoSEQ multiplex PCR, and its TCRdb copy is limited to in-frame clones, with some not included. Seen here are 150,000 to 180,000 clones, roughly 11% observed once, and the top ten hold roughly 1.9%. The source material was central memory CD4+ T cells from blood. The receptors were sampled from a young man in good health.

This chain links TRBV4-2 with TRBJ2-1; TRBD2 matches 8 bases. CDR3 length equals 15 residues. Germline CDR1 LGHNA, CDR2 YNFKEQ. With V trimmed by 1 base and J by 7 bases, 6 bases remained unmatched. CDR3 DNA: TGTGCCAGCAGCCAAGTCGGGGGGGCCGGGAATGAGCAGTTCTTC. Its protein product is CASSQVGGAGNEQFF.

The V gene is TRBV7-9, the J gene TRBJ2-5; 12 nucleotides line up with TRBD2. J was trimmed by 4 bases and V by 3 bases; bases with no gene match: 3. Germline V gene sequence: CDR1 SEHNR, CDR2 FQNEAQ (reference sequence). The CDR3 sequence is 15 residues long. The CDR3 sequence is CASSFGGLAGETQYF. In DNA form, the CDR3 reads TGTGCCAGCAGCTTCGGGGGACTAGCGGGAGAGACCCAGTACTTC.

This clone was seen more than once but under ten times. The chain combines TRBV15 with TRBJ1-1; D gene unclear. The germline gives CDR1 LNHNV, CDR2 YYDKDF (reference sequence). The CDR3 runs 16 residues. V lost 8 bases and J 8 bases, leaving 27 bases between the germline ends. CDR3 protein: CATSMGGASLDEEAFF. The CDR3 coding sequence is TGTGCCACCTCGATGGGTGGAGCGTCCTTGGATGAGGAAGCTTTCTTT. Full variable domain (outside the CDR3, taken from reference TRBV15 and TRBJ1-1): DAMVIQNPRYQVTQFGKPVTLSCSQTLNHNVMYWYQQKSSQAPKLLFHYYDKDFNNEADTPDNFQSRRPNTSFCFLDIRSPGLGDTAMYLCATSMGGASLDEEAFFGQGTRLTVV.

This chain connects TRBV7-9 to TRBJ1-2, with TRBD1 identical over 7 bases. Trimming cost V 5 bases and J 9 bases; bases outside gene matches: 6. This CDR3 is built from 12 residues. CDR1 is SEHNR and CDR2 is FQNEAQ in the germline V gene (reference sequence). This chain's CDR3 is CASSLTGNSYTF. DNA of the CDR3: TGTGCCAGCAGCCTGACAGGGAACAGCTACACCTTC.

The rearrangement uses TRBV6-6 and TRBJ2-7; 9 bases align to TRBD1. Germline trimming cut 6 bases from V and 2 bases from J; bases unmatched to any gene: 5. The CDR3 runs 14 residues. Germline V gene lookup returns CDR1 MNHNY and CDR2 SVGAGI (reference sequence). The CDR3 protein is CASRSGQGAYEQYF. CDR3 DNA sequence: TGTGCCAGCAGGTCGGGACAGGGAGCCTACGAGCAGTACTTC.

The rearrangement links TRBV4-3 to TRBJ1-6; tentative D call: TRBD1 (5 bases). The CDR3 contains 16 residues. The germline V gene has CDR1 LGHNA and CDR2 YSLEER. V lost 0 bases, J lost 7 bases, and 13 bases lay in between. CDR3 bases: TGCGCCAGCAGCCAAGATTCAAAGGGGAGGAATTCACCCCTCCACTTT. This gives the protein CASSQDSKGRNSPLHF.

This clone was observed a few times. The chain links TRBV9 to TRBJ2-5, with TRBD2 matching over 16 bases. The length of the CDR3 is 17 residues. Germline CDR1 reads SGDLS; CDR2 reads YYNGEE. V was pared by 3 bases and J by 6 bases, with 8 bases of the junction left unmatched. CDR3 protein: CASSAGLAGGSRKTQYF. In nucleotides, the CDR3 is TGTGCCAGCAGCGCGGGACTAGCGGGAGGGTCCCGGAAGACCCAGTACTTC. The full variable domain, in which reference TRBV9 and TRBJ2-5 provide the parts outside the CDR3, is DSGVTQTPKHLITATGQRVTLRCSPRSGDLSVYWYQQSLDQGLQFLIQYYNGEERAKGNILERFSAQQFPDLHSELNLSSLELGDSALYFCASSAGLAGGSRKTQYFGPGTRLLVL.

This CDR3 reads CSARGTFQETQYF. CDR3 sequence (DNA): TGCAGCGCAAGAGGGACATTCCAAGAGACCCAGTACTTC. The genes are TRBV29-1 and TRBJ2-5; TRBD1 might be the D (6 bases). This CDR3 contains 13 residues. Trimming took off 7 bases at V and 1 base at J, with 13 bases between the two ends. Per germline, CDR1 SQVTM and CDR2 ANQGSEA.

This clone has only a few counts. This sequence joins TRBV6-5 and TRBJ1-1; 7 bases match TRBD1. Germline CDR1 reads MNHEY; CDR2 reads SVGAGI. This CDR3 is 13 amino acids long. V shed 7 bases and J 5 bases; nucleotides not matched to a gene: 7. In nucleotides, the CDR3 is TGTGCCAGCACCTTTACAGGGGAAACTGAAGCTTTCTTT. As protein: CASTFTGETEAFF.

V is TRBV2 and J is TRBJ1-2, with D unresolved. Germline V lookup: CDR1 SNHLY, CDR2 FYNNEI. The CDR3 loop spans 12 amino acids. Trimming removed 3 bases at V and 4 bases at J, with 6 bases between. The CDR3 here is CASSEGSYGYTF. Written as DNA, the CDR3 is TGTGCCAGCAGTGAGGGATCCTATGGCTACACCTTC.

The gene calls are TRBV29-1 and TRBJ1-2; D not certain. Germline assignment: CDR1 SQVTM and CDR2 ANQGSEA. V lost 2 bases, J lost 8 bases, and 12 bases lay in between. The CDR3 extends over 12 amino acids. CDR3: CSVERPSWGYTF. As DNA, the CDR3 is TGCAGCGTTGAAAGGCCCAGTTGGGGCTACACCTTC.

The sample holds many counts of this clone. The genes are TRBV7-2 and TRBJ1-1; D remains ambiguous. The germline V and J ends were trimmed by 3 bases and 2 bases, with 7 bases remaining between them. CDR3 size: 13 residues. Germline V CDR1 and CDR2: SGHTA, FQGNSA. The CDR3 here is CASSFRVNTEAFF. For the CDR3, the DNA is TGTGCCAGCAGCTTTAGGGTTAACACTGAAGCTTTCTTT.

This rearrangement joins TRBV7-2 to TRBJ2-3, with no clear D. The CDR3 runs to 14 residues. V lost 2 bases to trimming and J lost 2 bases, with 8 bases between them. Germline V CDR1 and CDR2: SGHTA, FQGNSA. CDR3 bases: TGTGCCAGCAGCTTATTTCCGGTCACAGATACGCAGTATTTT. Its translation: CASSLFPVTDTQYF. The whole variable domain, remainder taken from reference TRBV7-2 and TRBJ2-3, is GAGVSQSPSNKVTEKGKDVELRCDPISGHTALYWYRQSLGQGLEFLIYFQGNSAPDKSGLPSDRFSAERTGGSVSTLTIQRTQQEDSAVYLCASSLFPVTDTQYFGPGTRLTVL.

This clone was counted between two and nine times. V gene TRBV28 combines with J gene TRBJ2-6; D is unclear. Germline loops: CDR1 MDHEN, CDR2 SYDVKM. Trimming left V 7 bases short and J 0 bases short, with 7 bases between. CDR3 length: 14 amino acids. The CDR3 spells CASTEPSGANVLTF. The CDR3 DNA reads as TGTGCCAGCACGGAGCCCTCTGGGGCCAACGTCCTGACTTTC.

The chain uses TRBV9 and TRBJ2-1; 12 nucleotides match TRBD2. This CDR3 has 19 residues. Germline CDR1 is SGDLS and CDR2 is YYNGEE. V shed 4 bases and J 7 bases; nucleotides not matched to a gene: 18. The CDR3 DNA reads as TGTGCCAGCAGCCCTCGTTGGCTAGCGGGAGGGCCCGCCATGAATGAGCAGTTCTTC. This translates into CASSPRWLAGGPAMNEQFF.

This rearrangement joins TRBV6-6 to TRBJ2-7, with D perhaps TRBD2 (6 bases). Germline V gene data show CDR1 as MNHNY and CDR2 as SVGAGI (reference sequence). V was cut by 0 bases and J by 3 bases, with 12 bases left in between. The CDR3 contains 15 residues. CDR3 amino acids: CASSYSGQGGYEQYF. In nucleotides, the CDR3 is TGTGCCAGCAGTTACTCGGGGCAGGGAGGCTACGAGCAGTACTTC.

The chain recombines TRBV10-3 with TRBJ1-2, with no clear D. The CDR3 has 11 amino acids. Deletions cut 5 bases from V and 8 bases from J, with 9 bases between. Looked up from germline, CDR1 is ENHRY and CDR2 is SYGVKD. CDR3 DNA: TGTGCCATCAGTAGGACGGAAGGCTACACCTTC. Translation: CAISRTEGYTF.

The gene calls are TRBV7-2 and TRBJ2-1, with 7 nucleotides matching TRBD2. This CDR3 comprises 14 residues. CDR1 SGHTA and CDR2 FQGNSA come from the germline V gene. J gave up 9 bases and V 1 base, and 6 bases lay outside the gene matches. The CDR3: CASSLGGGSREQFF. In DNA, the CDR3 is TGTGCCAGCAGCTTAGGAGGCGGGAGCCGTGAGCAGTTCTTC.

In this sample, this clone turned up a few times. The DNA of the CDR3 is TGTGCCAGCAGCACAGCTCCAGGGATACGAGATACGCAGTATTTT. Translating it yields CASSTAPGIRDTQYF. The V call is TRBV7-2, the J call TRBJ2-3, with D perhaps TRBD1 (5 bases). V gave up 5 bases and J gave up 5 bases, with 17 bases separating them. The CDR3 extends over 15 amino acids. The germline CDR1 and CDR2 sequences are SGHTA and FQGNSA.

This clone was seen only a few times. The CDR3: CASSGQGNEKLFF. CDR3 bases: TGTGCCAGCTCCGGACAGGGAAACGAAAAACTGTTTTTT. J is TRBJ1-4 and V is TRBV7-9, with 8 bases identical to TRBD1. Germline assignment: CDR1 SEHNR and CDR2 FQNEAQ (reference sequence). V shed 8 bases and J 8 bases; nucleotides not matched to a gene: 7. The CDR3 is made up of 13 amino acids.

The genes are TRBV5-1 and TRBJ2-7, with D uncertain. V dropped 5 bases and J dropped 2 bases, with 14 bases sitting between them. Looked up from germline, CDR1 is SGHRS and CDR2 is YFSETQ. CDR3 size: 14 residues. The CDR3 spells CASRLHVSAYEQYF. The DNA of the CDR3 is TGCGCCAGCAGATTACATGTCTCCGCCTACGAGCAGTACTTC.

The rearrangement links TRBV7-9 to TRBJ2-6; D is ambiguous. This CDR3 has 14 amino acids. Trimming shortened V by 0 bases and J by 2 bases, and 2 bases separated the two germline ends. Germline V CDR1 and CDR2: SEHNR, FQNEAQ (reference sequence). The CDR3 nucleotides are TGTGCCAGCAGCTTAGCGGCTGGGGCCAACGTCCTGACTTTC. Its protein product is CASSLAAGANVLTF.

The table lists this clone with a count of one. This chain uses TRBV27 with TRBJ2-3; D is possibly TRBD1 (5 bases). The germline gives CDR1 MNHEY, CDR2 SMNVEV (reference sequence). The CDR3 spans 13 residues. Trimming pared 6 bases from V and 8 bases from J, leaving 15 bases between. CDR3 protein: CASSPNGRGTQYF. CDR3 nucleotides: TGTGCCAGCAGCCCTAACGGTAGGGGTACGCAGTATTTT.

The chain carries TRBV5-1 and TRBJ1-1; possibly TRBD1 for D (5 bases). Trimming stripped 2 bases from V and 4 bases from J, with 15 bases between. The CDR3 runs to 15 residues. Germline V lookup: CDR1 SGHRS, CDR2 YFSETQ. The CDR3 bases are TGCGCCAGCAGCTTAGAAGGGGACTTGGGCACTGAAGCTTTCTTT. Amino acid sequence: CASSLEGDLGTEAFF.

The table lists this clone with a few counts. This chain connects TRBV18 to TRBJ2-6, with 7 bases matching TRBD1. V dropped 5 bases and J dropped 0; count of bases not matched to a gene: 7. Germline loops: CDR1 KGHSH, CDR2 LQKENI. The CDR3 totals 17 residues. CDR3 protein: CASSSTGPPSGANVLTF. CDR3 coding DNA: TGTGCCAGCTCATCGACAGGGCCCCCCTCTGGGGCCAACGTCCTGACTTTC.